Described below is a single T cell receptor (beta chain) sequence and its context. One end of the junction does not line up with germline, which may come from a read error. The CDR3 length is 15 residues. Germline V CDR1 and CDR2: SSHAT, FNYEAQ (reference sequence). Amplification used 60 Vbeta primers and 13 Jbeta primers. Sequencing was performed with immunoSEQ multiplex PCR; in TCRdb, only in-frame clones are kept and a portion is missing. The sample includes about 190,000 clones, roughly 12% of them seen just once. The record originates from a study of cytomegalovirus exposure and HLA in healthy donors.

The clonotype comes from a man between 45 and 60 years old in good health and CMV-seropositive. What was sequenced was PBMCs. This chain links TRBV7-7 with TRBJ2-5; 12 nucleotides agree with TRBD2. The CDR3, as DNA: TGTGCTAGCAGCCTAGCGGGGGGGCAGTGGGAGACCCAGTACTTC. The encoded protein is CASSLAGGQWETQYF.